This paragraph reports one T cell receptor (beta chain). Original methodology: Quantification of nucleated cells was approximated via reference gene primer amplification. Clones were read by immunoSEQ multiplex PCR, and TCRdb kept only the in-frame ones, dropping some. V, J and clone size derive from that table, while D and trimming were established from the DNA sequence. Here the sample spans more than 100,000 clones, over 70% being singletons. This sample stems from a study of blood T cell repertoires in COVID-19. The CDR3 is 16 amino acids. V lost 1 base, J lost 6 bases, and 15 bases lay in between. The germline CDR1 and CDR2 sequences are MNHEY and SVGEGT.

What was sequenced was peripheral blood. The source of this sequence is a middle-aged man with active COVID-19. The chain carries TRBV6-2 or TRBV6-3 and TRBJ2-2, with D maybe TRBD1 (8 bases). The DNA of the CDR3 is TGTGCCAGCAGTTACTACGACAGGGGAGGGGCCGGGGAGCTGTTTTTT. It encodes CASSYYDRGGAGELFF.